A single sample is the source of the 21 T cell receptor beta chains below, sequenced in a study of blood T cell repertoires in COVID-19. Profiling relied on immunoSEQ multiplex PCR, and the TCRdb table lists in-frame clones only, not all of them. The table includes about 120,000 clones, more than 75% detected once. Material: peripheral blood. These receptors were taken from a man over 45 with active COVID-19.

This chain uses TRBV27 with TRBJ2-7; 7 bases align to TRBD1. The CDR3 length is 13 residues. CDR1 MNHEY and CDR2 SMNVEV come from the germline V gene (reference sequence). Trimming at V came to 6 bases and at J to 3 bases, leaving 5 bases not matched to a gene. CDR3 DNA sequence: TGTGCCAGCAGGAGACAGGGCAACTACGAGCAGTACGTC. As protein: CASRRQGNYEQYV.

V is TRBV6-5 and J is TRBJ2-7, with D uncertain. The CDR3 loop spans 14 amino acids. Germline V gene lookup returns CDR1 MNHEY and CDR2 SVGAGI. With 6 bases removed from V and 4 bases from J, the gap between germline ends came to 16 bases. The CDR3 reads CASRSSQALYEQYF. The CDR3 bases are TGTGCCAGCAGGTCATCCCAGGCTCTATACGAGCAGTACTTC.

CDR3 bases: TGTGCCATCAGTGAGTCCAGCGAGCAGTACGTC. Translated: CAISESSEQYV. The chain couples TRBV10-3 to TRBJ2-7; D not certain. This CDR3 has 11 residues. The V end was cut by 0 bases, the J end by 6 bases, with 3 bases between. Germline assignment: CDR1 ENHRY and CDR2 SYGVKD.

With regard to this clone: The junction departs from germline at one end; a sequencing error may be responsible. This sequence joins TRBV2 and TRBJ1-1, with 7 bases aligning to TRBD1. The length of the CDR3 is 15 residues. Germline V gives CDR1 SNHLY, CDR2 FYNNEI. The CDR3 DNA reads as TGTGCCAGCAGCGAAGACAGGGAATTACTCACTGAAGCTTTCTTT. Translation gives CASSEDRELLTEAFF.

The V call is TRBV11-3, the J call TRBJ1-1; D is possibly TRBD1 (5 bases). Between the trimmed V and J ends, which lost 5 bases and 11 bases, there was a span of 18 bases. The CDR3 is 13 residues long. Germline-derived CDR1 and CDR2 are SGHNT and YENEEA. CDR3 coding DNA: TGTGCCAGCAGCCGAGGGAGGGGCGGTCAGGCTTTCTTT. It translates to CASSRGRGGQAFF.

V usage is TRBV10-3 and J usage is TRBJ2-7; 13 positions match TRBD2. The CDR3 length is 16 residues. The germline gives CDR1 ENHRY, CDR2 SYGVKD. V gave up 7 bases and J gave up 0 bases; unmatched junction bases: 6. Here the CDR3 reads CAITQGLAGDSYEQYV. CDR3 nucleotide sequence: TGTGCCATCACCCAAGGACTAGCGGGAGACTCCTACGAGCAGTACGTC.

This sequence joins TRBV3-1 (or the pseudogene TRBV3-2) and TRBJ1-1; D may be TRBD1 (6 bases). The CDR3 is 12 amino acids. V dropped 5 bases and J dropped 11 bases, with 15 bases sitting between them. Germline CDR1 and CDR2: LGHDT and YNNKEL (reference sequence). CDR3 sequence: CASSSHRVGAFF. DNA of the CDR3: TGTGCCAGCAGCTCTCACAGGGTAGGGGCTTTCTTT.

V and J are TRBV19 and TRBJ1-5; unclear D gene. Germline lookup yields CDR1 LNHDA and CDR2 SQIVND (reference sequence). The V gene lost 8 bases and the J gene lost 2 bases, with 16 bases spanning the gap. There are 15 residues in the CDR3. The CDR3 nucleotides are TGTGCCAGTCGCCTCCGGCTCCAGGGCAATCAGCCCCAGCATTTT. It codes for CASRLRLQGNQPQHF.

The chain couples TRBV5-4 to TRBJ1-1; 9 bases fit TRBD1. This CDR3 spans 16 amino acids. Germline-derived CDR1 and CDR2 are SGHNT and YYREEE (reference sequence). The V and J ends lost 4 bases and 2 bases, in that order; junction bases with no gene match: 9. CDR3: CASSRGQGYGNTEAFF. CDR3 DNA: TGTGCCAGCAGCCGAGGACAGGGGTACGGAAACACTGAAGCTTTCTTT.

The chain's CDR3 is CATEQGRQPQHF. CDR3 DNA sequence: TGTGCCACCGAACAGGGGAGGCAGCCCCAGCATTTT. The chain joins TRBV6-5 to TRBJ1-5; 7 bases are shared with TRBD1. With 10 bases clipped from V and 7 bases from J, the junction kept 7 bases outside the gene matches. Germline CDR1 is MNHEY and CDR2 is SVGAGI. The CDR3 sequence is 12 residues long.

The chain links TRBV6-2 or TRBV6-3 to TRBJ1-6, with TRBD1 as a possible D gene (6 bases). The germline V gene has CDR1 MNHEY and CDR2 SVGEGT. The CDR3 loop spans 17 amino acids. Trimming pared 2 bases from V and 6 bases from J, leaving 17 bases between. This CDR3 is CASSYVAGGHTNSPLHF. CDR3 nucleotide sequence: TGTGCCAGCAGTTACGTAGCGGGGGGCCACACTAATTCACCCCTCCACTTT.

This sequence joins TRBV5-1 and TRBJ2-1, with 8 nucleotides matching TRBD2. Germline CDR1 and CDR2: SGHRS and YFSETQ. The CDR3 is made up of 14 amino acids. After removal of 4 bases from V and 6 bases from J, the junction contained 6 bases not matched to a gene. This CDR3 reads CASSPGLEANEQFF. DNA for the CDR3: TGCGCCAGCAGCCCGGGACTAGAAGCCAATGAGCAGTTCTTC.

The chain employs TRBV4-2 and TRBJ1-2; D is uncertain. V was shortened by 5 bases and J by 4 bases, with 17 bases between the two germline ends. CDR1 and CDR2 (germline): LGHNA, YNFKEQ. The CDR3 runs 15 residues. CDR3 DNA: TGTGCCAGCAGCTCTCGGACCACAGAGGGCTATGGCTACACCTTC. It yields the protein CASSSRTTEGYGYTF.

The rearrangement uses TRBV12-3 or TRBV12-4 and TRBJ1-1; weak D call: TRBD1 (5 bases). The V end lost 5 bases, the J end lost 11 bases, and 12 bases lay between the germline ends. CDR3 length: 11 residues. The CDR3 DNA sequence: TGTGCCAGCAGTGGGCGGGGGAGGGCTTTCTTT. This encodes CASSGRGRAFF.

Notes on this clone: The junction and the germline gene differ at one end; a read error may be behind it. The genes are TRBV10-3 and TRBJ2-2; unclear D gene. Germline values: CDR1 ENHRY, CDR2 SYGVKD. CDR3 length: 15 residues. For the CDR3, the DNA is TGTGCCATCAGTGAACCGTCTAGGAACCCCGGGGAGCTGTTTTTT. It yields the protein CAISEPSRNPGELFF.

The chain is built from TRBV19 and TRBJ2-1; a weak D match, TRBD1 (6 bases). CDR3 size: 16 residues. Looked up from germline, CDR1 is LNHDA and CDR2 is SQIVND (reference sequence). The V gene lost 4 bases and the J gene lost 4 bases, with 17 bases spanning the gap. The CDR3 here is CASSSRQTGFYNEQFF. CDR3 bases: TGTGCCAGTAGTAGCAGACAGACAGGCTTTTACAATGAGCAGTTCTTC.

CDR3 residues: CASSPPGQGEETQYF. In DNA, the CDR3 is TGTGCCAGCAGCCCCCCGGGACAGGGGGAGGAGACCCAGTACTTC. The V and J genes are TRBV2 and TRBJ2-5; 11 bases fit TRBD1. The CDR3 runs 15 residues. CDR1 is SNHLY and CDR2 is FYNNEI in the germline V gene. V dropped 6 bases and J dropped 5; count of bases not matched to a gene: 8.

CDR3 sequence: CASSGRDSKPQETQYF. DNA of the CDR3: TGTGCCAGCAGTGGCCGGGACAGCAAGCCCCAAGAGACCCAGTACTTC. The genes are TRBV25-1 and TRBJ2-5; 7 bases match TRBD1. The CDR3 runs to 16 residues. Per the germline V gene, CDR1 is MGHDK and CDR2 is SYGVNS. J was trimmed by 1 base and V by 4 bases; bases with no gene match: 9.

CDR3 nucleotides: TGTGCCTGGAGGGGCCCGGGGACTCCGACCATATATTTT. Its translation is CAWRGPGTPTIYF. This chain uses TRBV30 with TRBJ1-3; D possibly corresponds to TRBD1 (5 bases). The CDR3 consists of 13 residues. Germline assignment: CDR1 GTSNPN and CDR2 SVGIG (reference sequence). The germline V and J ends were trimmed by 3 bases and 10 bases, with 16 bases remaining between them.

This clone has just one count. The chain employs TRBV25-1 and TRBJ1-5; no definite D call. V lost 9 bases and J lost 9, with 3 bases in between. The germline V gene encodes CDR1 MGHDK and CDR2 SYGVNS. CDR3 length: 8 amino acids. This CDR3 is CASLPQHF. CDR3 DNA: TGTGCCAGTCTGCCCCAGCATTTT.

A word on this clone: Within the sample, other DNA sequences also encode this same CDR3. The V gene is TRBV7-2, the J gene TRBJ1-2, with 9 bases that match TRBD1. The germline gives CDR1 SGHTA, CDR2 FQGNSA. The CDR3 extends over 13 amino acids. V shed 4 bases, J shed 4 bases, and the junction held 1 base outside the gene matches. In DNA, the CDR3 is TGTGCCAGCAGCTCGACAGGGGGCTATGGCTACACCTTC. Translating gives CASSSTGGYGYTF.